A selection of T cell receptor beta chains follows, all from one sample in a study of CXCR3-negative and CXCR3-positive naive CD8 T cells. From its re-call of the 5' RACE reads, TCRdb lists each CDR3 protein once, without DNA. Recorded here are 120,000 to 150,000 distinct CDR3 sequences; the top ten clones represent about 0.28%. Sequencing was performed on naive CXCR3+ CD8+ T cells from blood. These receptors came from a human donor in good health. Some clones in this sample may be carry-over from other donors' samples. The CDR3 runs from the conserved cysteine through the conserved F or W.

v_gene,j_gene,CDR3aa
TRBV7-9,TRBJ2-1,CASSSRTWPDNEQFF
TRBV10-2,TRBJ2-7,CASSPGSVYEQYF
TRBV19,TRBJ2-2,CASSWDMGTGELFF
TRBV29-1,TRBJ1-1,CSATGDGTEAFF
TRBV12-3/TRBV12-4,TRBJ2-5,CASSLGEETQYF
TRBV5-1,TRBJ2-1,CASSPGTAFKEQFF
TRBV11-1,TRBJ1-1,CASSFPTGRSGYTEAFF
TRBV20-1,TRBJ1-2,CSASGVGDGYTF
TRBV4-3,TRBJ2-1,CDSSQDRALYNEQFF
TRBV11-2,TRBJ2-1,CASSFPGAYNEQFF
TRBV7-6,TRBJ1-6,CASSLALFDSPLHF
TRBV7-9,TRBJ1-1,CASSLVKGMATEAFF
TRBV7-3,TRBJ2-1,CASSPTGGLNEQFF
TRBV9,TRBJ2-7,CASSSWGANEQYF
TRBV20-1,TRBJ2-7,CSARGAAGFHYEQYF
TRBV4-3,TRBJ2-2,CASSQGTGGTGELFF
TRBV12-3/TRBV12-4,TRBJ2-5,CASSLVSKETQYF
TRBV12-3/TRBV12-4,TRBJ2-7,CASSLAPAEQYF
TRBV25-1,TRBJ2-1,CASSDPGHNYNEQFF
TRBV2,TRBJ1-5,CASRRDSNQPQHF
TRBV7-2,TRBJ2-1,CASSLADSSYNEQFF
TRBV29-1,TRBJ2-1,CSVPQGYNEQFF
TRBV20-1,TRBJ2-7,CSAEAGALQAYEQYF
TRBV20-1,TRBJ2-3,CSARDRGRNTQYF
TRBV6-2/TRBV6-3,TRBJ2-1,CASRAGGSSYNEQFF
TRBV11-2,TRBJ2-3,CASSFETDTQYF
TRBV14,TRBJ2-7,CASSQALGAYEQYF
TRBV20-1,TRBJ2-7,CSARDRDGSLTVEQYF
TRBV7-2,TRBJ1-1,CASSLMGPEAFF
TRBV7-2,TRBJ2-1,CASSSPGTSGGAPPHEQFF
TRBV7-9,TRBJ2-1,CATGAGVVDEQFF
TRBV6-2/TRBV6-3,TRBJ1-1,CASSYEGGKTEAFF
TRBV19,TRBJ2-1,CASRTSGYNEQFF
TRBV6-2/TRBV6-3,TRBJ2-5,CASSLRAEPPETQYF
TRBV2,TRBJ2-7,CASSEEVSYEQYF
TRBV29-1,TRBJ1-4,CSVINRGANEKLFF
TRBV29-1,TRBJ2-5,CSVEGVGGQETQYF
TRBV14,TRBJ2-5,CASSQGSGVGETQYF
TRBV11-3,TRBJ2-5,CASSSYGGRDRGQETQYF
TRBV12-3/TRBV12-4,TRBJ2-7,CASTEGLGLYF
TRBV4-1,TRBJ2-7,CASSQVAAGNYEQYF
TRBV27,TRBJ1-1,CASSWTGGMTEAFF
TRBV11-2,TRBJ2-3,CASSYDRDSTHDTQYF
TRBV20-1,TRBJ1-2,CSAPDRVYGYTF
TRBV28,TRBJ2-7,CASSLWDGSYEQYF
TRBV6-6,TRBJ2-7,CASSYPEENEQYF
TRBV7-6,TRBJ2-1,CASSLGTALRGEQFF
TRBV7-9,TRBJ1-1,CAGQGWNTEAFF
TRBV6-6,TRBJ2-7,CASSDTGRTSYEQYF
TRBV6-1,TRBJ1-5,CASSEGLAFNQPQHF